The clone carrying this T cell receptor beta chain came up many times. As yet, its antigen is unknown. Study-level results: The larger cohort examined one V-J beta rearrangement, not whole repertoires. In terms of TCR gene usage, tumor memory CD4+ T cells clustered together with blood and lymph node memory CD4+ cells, as well as with lymph node naive CD4+ cells. Tumor Treg TCRs overlapped most with tumor naive CD4+ cells.

Full-length variable regions came from constant-region reverse primers plus semi-nested Nested Universal Primer A PCR. TCRdb ran MiXCR on the 5' RACE reads and lists one entry per CDR3 protein. The sample has some 32,000 distinct CDR3 sequences, approximately 24% seen once; the top ten hold roughly 4%. V gave up 0 bases and J gave up 7 bases, with 7 bases separating them. CDR3 length: 13 residues. Germline V gives CDR1 MNHEY, CDR2 SMNVEV (reference sequence). The chain carries TRBV27 and TRBJ2-1; unclear D gene. This clonotype was sampled from a female donor with breast cancer. Input material: memory CD4+ T cells sorted from blood. The subset denotes: memory CD4+ T cells, CD4+CD45RO+CD25-. The DNA for the CDR3 is TGTGCCAGCAGTTTATCAGACGGGAATGAGCAGTTCTTC. Translating gives CASSLSDGNEQFF.